Listed below are T cell receptor beta chains from one sample, sequenced in a study of blood T cells in healthy people across ages. Using its own MiXCR run on the 5' RACE reads, TCRdb lists one record per CDR3 protein. Of about 690,000 distinct CDR3 sequences listed, over 40% are singletons. The sequencing sample was made of blood. The source is an elderly man in good health. The CDR3 runs from the conserved cysteine through the conserved F or W. The order of the fields is clone size, D gene, V gene, J gene, CDR3 length, CDR3 protein, CDR3 DNA. A D gene is named only where the DNA matches it firmly. Clone size is not always given. Where it is, it says once, few, many or a class for expanded clones.

clone_size: -; d_call: -; v_call: TRBV11-3; j_call: TRBJ2-3; cdr3_length: 16; cdr3_aa: CASSSTGGERADTQYF; cdr3_nt: TGTGCCAGCAGCTCAACAGGAGGAGAGAGGGCAGATACGCAGTATTTT
clone_size: -; d_call: -; v_call: TRBV10-3; j_call: TRBJ2-1; cdr3_length: 15; cdr3_aa: CAISRQRDGAYEQFF; cdr3_nt: TGTGCCATTTCTCGGCAGAGGGACGGAGCCTACGAGCAGTTCTTC
clone_size: few; d_call: TRBD2; v_call: TRBV7-3; j_call: TRBJ2-6; cdr3_length: 17; cdr3_aa: CASSFGGAYSGANVLTF; cdr3_nt: TGTGCCAGCAGCTTCGGGGGGGCCTACTCTGGGGCCAACGTCCTGACTTTC
clone_size: -; d_call: -; v_call: TRBV9; j_call: TRBJ2-2; cdr3_length: 16; cdr3_aa: CASSVQTGVNTGELFF; cdr3_nt: TGTGCCAGCAGCGTTCAAACGGGAGTGAACACCGGGGAGCTGTTTTTT
clone_size: -; d_call: TRBD2; v_call: TRBV29-1; j_call: TRBJ2-7; cdr3_length: 13; cdr3_aa: CSVDASGRGEQYF; cdr3_nt: TGCAGCGTTGACGCGAGCGGGAGGGGCGAGCAGTACTTC
clone_size: -; d_call: TRBD1; v_call: TRBV6-2/TRBV6-3; j_call: TRBJ1-4; cdr3_length: 14; cdr3_aa: CASSSWTGSSKLFF; cdr3_nt: TGTGCCAGCAGTTCATGGACAGGTTCATCGAAACTGTTTTTT
clone_size: -; d_call: -; v_call: TRBV3-1; j_call: TRBJ2-7; cdr3_length: 13; cdr3_aa: CASSPLGVHEQYF; cdr3_nt: TGTGCCAGCAGCCCCTTAGGGGTGCACGAGCAGTACTTC
clone_size: few; d_call: -; v_call: TRBV7-2; j_call: TRBJ1-5; cdr3_length: 15; cdr3_aa: CASSFQVDVGQPQHF; cdr3_nt: TGTGCCAGCAGCTTTCAAGTAGACGTAGGGCAGCCCCAGCATTTT
clone_size: few; d_call: -; v_call: TRBV5-6; j_call: TRBJ2-7; cdr3_length: 12; cdr3_aa: CASSLSNGEQYF; cdr3_nt: TGTGCCAGCAGCTTGTCTAATGGGGAGCAGTACTTC
clone_size: -; d_call: -; v_call: TRBV7-2; j_call: TRBJ1-1; cdr3_length: 15; cdr3_aa: CASSLGMGVNTEAFF; cdr3_nt: TGTGCCAGCAGCTTAGGCATGGGAGTGAACACTGAAGCTTTCTTT
clone_size: -; d_call: TRBD1; v_call: TRBV7-2; j_call: TRBJ1-4; cdr3_length: 15; cdr3_aa: CASSNPTGWYEKLFF; cdr3_nt: TGTGCCAGCAGCAATCCGACAGGGTGGTATGAAAAACTGTTTTTT
clone_size: once; d_call: TRBD1; v_call: TRBV6-1; j_call: TRBJ1-4; cdr3_length: 14; cdr3_aa: CTSRLPGQGGKLFF; cdr3_nt: TGTACCAGCAGGCTTCCGGGACAGGGAGGAAAACTGTTTTTT
clone_size: once; d_call: TRBD1; v_call: TRBV9; j_call: TRBJ2-2; cdr3_length: 15; cdr3_aa: CASSSGQENTGELFF; cdr3_nt: TGTGCCAGCAGCTCTGGACAGGAGAACACCGGGGAGCTGTTTTTT
clone_size: few; d_call: TRBD1; v_call: TRBV7-2; j_call: TRBJ2-5; cdr3_length: 16; cdr3_aa: CASSSLFRDREETQYF; cdr3_nt: TGTGCCAGCAGCTCGCTTTTCCGGGACAGGGAAGAGACCCAGTACTTC
clone_size: -; d_call: -; v_call: TRBV6-2/TRBV6-3; j_call: TRBJ2-7; cdr3_length: 14; cdr3_aa: CASSFSQLAYEQYF; cdr3_nt: TGTGCCAGCAGCTTCTCACAGCTAGCCTACGAGCAGTACTTC
clone_size: -; d_call: TRBD1; v_call: TRBV14; j_call: TRBJ1-6; cdr3_length: 13; cdr3_aa: CASTGQLNSPLHF; cdr3_nt: TGTGCCAGCACGGGACAGCTTAATTCACCCCTCCACTTT
clone_size: few; d_call: TRBD1; v_call: TRBV27; j_call: TRBJ2-7; cdr3_length: 16; cdr3_aa: CASKSDRGHPNYEQYF; cdr3_nt: TGTGCCAGCAAATCCGACAGGGGCCATCCCAACTACGAGCAGTACTTC
clone_size: -; d_call: TRBD2; v_call: TRBV2; j_call: TRBJ2-3; cdr3_length: 16; cdr3_aa: CASRLTSGGAIYTQYF; cdr3_nt: TGTGCCAGCAGACTGACTAGCGGGGGGGCAATTTATACGCAGTATTTT
clone_size: -; d_call: -; v_call: TRBV20-1; j_call: TRBJ2-7; cdr3_length: 14; cdr3_aa: CSATDTGTAYEQYF; cdr3_nt: TGCAGTGCTACAGACACCGGGACTGCATACGAGCAGTACTTC
clone_size: -; d_call: TRBD1; v_call: TRBV6-6; j_call: TRBJ1-2; cdr3_length: 14; cdr3_aa: CASSYSDRGSGYTF; cdr3_nt: TGTGCCAGCAGTTATTCGGACAGGGGGAGCGGCTACACCTTC
clone_size: once; d_call: -; v_call: TRBV7-9; j_call: TRBJ2-1; cdr3_length: 18; cdr3_aa: CASSFIFGAEGSYNEQFF; cdr3_nt: TGTGCCAGCAGCTTTATATTCGGAGCGGAAGGGTCCTACAATGAGCAGTTCTTC
clone_size: once; d_call: -; v_call: TRBV7-2; j_call: TRBJ2-7; cdr3_length: 13; cdr3_aa: CASSYGETYEQYF; cdr3_nt: TGTGCCAGCAGTTACGGTGAGACCTACGAGCAGTACTTC
clone_size: -; d_call: TRBD1; v_call: TRBV28; j_call: TRBJ2-1; cdr3_length: 17; cdr3_aa: CASSFPRTGGLGTEQFF; cdr3_nt: TGTGCCAGCAGTTTCCCCAGAACAGGGGGATTAGGGACTGAGCAGTTCTTC
clone_size: -; d_call: -; v_call: TRBV29-1; j_call: TRBJ1-2; cdr3_length: 15; cdr3_aa: CNVEVAGAEGSGYTF; cdr3_nt: TGCAACGTTGAGGTTGCTGGTGCCGAGGGTAGCGGCTACACCTTC
clone_size: -; d_call: -; v_call: TRBV20-1; j_call: TRBJ1-1; cdr3_length: 12; cdr3_aa: CSVCSGETEAFF; cdr3_nt: TGCAGTGTTTGTTCAGGGGAGACTGAAGCTTTCTTT
clone_size: -; d_call: -; v_call: TRBV12-5; j_call: TRBJ2-5; cdr3_length: 14; cdr3_aa: CASGLGKGGETQYF; cdr3_nt: TGTGCTAGTGGTTTGGGCAAGGGAGGAGAGACCCAGTACTTC
clone_size: few; d_call: -; v_call: TRBV14; j_call: TRBJ2-1; cdr3_length: 15; cdr3_aa: CASSQDLMTYNEQFF; cdr3_nt: TGTGCCAGCAGCCAAGACTTGATGACCTACAATGAGCAGTTCTTC
clone_size: -; d_call: TRBD2; v_call: TRBV20-1; j_call: TRBJ2-3; cdr3_length: 16; cdr3_aa: CSARPLRREGTDTQYF; cdr3_nt: TGCAGTGCCCGCCCTTTGAGGCGGGAGGGCACAGATACGCAGTATTTT
clone_size: -; d_call: TRBD1; v_call: TRBV20-1; j_call: TRBJ2-1; cdr3_length: 15; cdr3_aa: CSARLTGGRNNEQFF; cdr3_nt: TGCAGTGCTAGACTCACAGGGGGCCGGAACAATGAGCAGTTCTTC
clone_size: -; d_call: -; v_call: TRBV6-1; j_call: TRBJ1-1; cdr3_length: 14; cdr3_aa: CASRAGNPNTEAFF; cdr3_nt: TGTGCCAGCAGGGCAGGGAACCCGAACACTGAAGCTTTCTTT
clone_size: -; d_call: -; v_call: TRBV7-2; j_call: TRBJ2-4; cdr3_length: 13; cdr3_aa: CASSLWANNEQYF; cdr3_nt: TGTGCCAGCAGCTTATGGGCCAACAATGAGCAGTACTTC
clone_size: few; d_call: -; v_call: TRBV18; j_call: TRBJ2-7; cdr3_length: 15; cdr3_aa: CASSPGPDPSYEQYF; cdr3_nt: TGTGCCAGCTCACCAGGCCCAGACCCATCCTACGAGCAGTACTTC
clone_size: many; d_call: TRBD1; v_call: TRBV20-1; j_call: TRBJ2-3; cdr3_length: 15; cdr3_aa: CSARGGQGYTDTQYF; cdr3_nt: TGCAGTGCTAGAGGCGGACAGGGATACACAGATACGCAGTATTTT
clone_size: -; d_call: -; v_call: TRBV7-9; j_call: TRBJ2-7; cdr3_length: 11; cdr3_aa: CASSLSAEQYF; cdr3_nt: TGTGCCAGCAGCTTATCCGCCGAGCAGTACTTC
clone_size: -; d_call: -; v_call: TRBV6-2/TRBV6-3; j_call: TRBJ1-2; cdr3_length: 13; cdr3_aa: CASSSDGNYGYTF; cdr3_nt: TGTGCCAGCAGTTCCGACGGTAACTATGGCTACACCTTC
clone_size: -; d_call: -; v_call: TRBV9; j_call: TRBJ2-5; cdr3_length: 13; cdr3_aa: CGSSGTGTETQYF; cdr3_nt: TGTGGCAGCAGCGGCACAGGGACGGAGACCCAGTACTTC
clone_size: -; d_call: TRBD1; v_call: TRBV16; j_call: TRBJ2-5; cdr3_length: 16; cdr3_aa: CASSQGWTGHQETQYF; cdr3_nt: TGTGCCAGCAGCCAAGGATGGACAGGGCACCAAGAGACCCAGTACTTC
clone_size: many; d_call: TRBD2; v_call: TRBV29-1; j_call: TRBJ2-5; cdr3_length: 15; cdr3_aa: CSVEDPGLGSETQYF; cdr3_nt: TGCAGCGTTGAAGACCCGGGACTAGGGTCAGAGACCCAGTACTTC
clone_size: few; d_call: -; v_call: TRBV27; j_call: TRBJ2-6; cdr3_length: 17; cdr3_aa: CASSLRATSSGANVLTF; cdr3_nt: TGTGCCAGCAGCCTCAGGGCAACAAGCTCTGGGGCCAACGTCCTGACTTTC
clone_size: once; d_call: TRBD2; v_call: TRBV5-1; j_call: TRBJ2-1; cdr3_length: 16; cdr3_aa: CASSWGSGGGANEQFF; cdr3_nt: TGCGCCAGCAGCTGGGGGTCCGGCGGGGGGGCCAATGAGCAGTTCTTC
clone_size: once; d_call: TRBD1; v_call: TRBV5-1; j_call: TRBJ1-6; cdr3_length: 15; cdr3_aa: CASSIRQGRNSPLHF; cdr3_nt: TGCGCCAGCAGCATTAGACAGGGCCGTAATTCACCCCTCCACTTT
clone_size: few; d_call: TRBD1; v_call: TRBV6-5; j_call: TRBJ2-7; cdr3_length: 14; cdr3_aa: CASSQHRQGSEQYF; cdr3_nt: TGTGCCAGCAGTCAGCACAGACAGGGTTCCGAGCAGTACTTC
clone_size: few; d_call: TRBD2; v_call: TRBV20-1; j_call: TRBJ2-7; cdr3_length: 16; cdr3_aa: CSARDQELAGVDEQYF; cdr3_nt: TGCAGTGCTAGAGATCAGGAACTAGCGGGAGTCGACGAGCAGTACTTC
clone_size: -; d_call: TRBD2; v_call: TRBV7-9; j_call: TRBJ2-5; cdr3_length: 17; cdr3_aa: CASSLASSGEIQETQYF; cdr3_nt: TGTGCCAGCAGCTTAGCGTCCAGCGGGGAAATCCAAGAGACCCAGTACTTC
clone_size: -; d_call: -; v_call: TRBV7-8; j_call: TRBJ1-6; cdr3_length: 17; cdr3_aa: CASTSTRTFSYNSPLHF; cdr3_nt: TGTGCCAGCACCTCCACCCGAACATTCTCCTATAATTCACCCCTCCACTTT
clone_size: -; d_call: TRBD1; v_call: TRBV20-1; j_call: TRBJ2-4; cdr3_length: 13; cdr3_aa: CSAGDDRVGIQYF; cdr3_nt: TGCAGTGCTGGGGACGACAGGGTAGGCATTCAGTACTTC
clone_size: -; d_call: -; v_call: TRBV27; j_call: TRBJ2-3; cdr3_length: 17; cdr3_aa: CASSLSKSGLRTDTQYF; cdr3_nt: TGTGCCAGCAGTTTATCGAAGAGCGGTCTACGCACAGATACGCAGTATTTT
clone_size: -; d_call: -; v_call: TRBV20-1; j_call: TRBJ2-3; cdr3_length: 15; cdr3_aa: CSAMKGGISTDTQYF; cdr3_nt: TGCAGTGCTATGAAGGGCGGGATAAGCACAGATACGCAGTATTTT
clone_size: -; d_call: TRBD1; v_call: TRBV19; j_call: TRBJ2-1; cdr3_length: 14; cdr3_aa: CASRLPGQGNEQFF; cdr3_nt: TGTGCCAGTAGATTACCGGGACAGGGGAATGAGCAGTTCTTC
clone_size: -; d_call: -; v_call: TRBV20-1; j_call: TRBJ2-3; cdr3_length: 15; cdr3_aa: CSARAGQGSTDTQYF; cdr3_nt: TGCAGTGCTAGAGCGGGGCAGGGGAGCACAGATACGCAGTATTTT
clone_size: -; d_call: -; v_call: TRBV10-3; j_call: TRBJ1-1; cdr3_length: 14; cdr3_aa: CAISDGRENTEAFF; cdr3_nt: TGTGCCATCAGTGATGGGAGGGAGAACACTGAAGCTTTCTTT
clone_size: once; d_call: TRBD2; v_call: TRBV5-6; j_call: TRBJ2-1; cdr3_length: 16; cdr3_aa: CASSLESLAGGNEQFF; cdr3_nt: TGTGCCAGCAGCTTGGAGAGTCTAGCGGGAGGCAATGAGCAGTTCTTC